The 4 T cell receptor beta chains below were found in one sample sequenced in a study of regulatory T cells in long-lasting Graves disease. The time point was: newly diagnosed GD, antithyroid drugs for less than 3 months. Isolated PBMC RNA provided the starting material for the TCR library. Relying on iRepertoire HTBI primers and Arm-PCR of CDR3 regions, the team built TCR beta libraries. TCRdb passed the multiplex PCR reads through MiXCR, listing each CDR3 protein once. The data contain 420,000 or so distinct CDR3 sequences, roughly 15% of them singletons. The same sample was also used in a study of T cells in Graves' hyperthyroidism and ophthalmopathy.

This specimen consisted of peripheral blood mononuclear cells (PBMCs), obtained at new diagnosis, from a patient treated with antithyroid drugs. Source of these receptors: a woman aged 18-29 years with Graves disease.

This clonotype appeared many times. The V call is TRBV28, the J call TRBJ1-1; D is possibly TRBD1 (5 bases). Trimming stripped 6 bases from V and 1 base from J, with 21 bases between. Germline V CDR1 and CDR2: MDHEN, SYDVKM. The CDR3 covers 17 residues. The CDR3 coding sequence is TGTGCCAGCAGAGCCACTGCATTCAGGGCCCCGAACACTGAAGCTTTCTTT. Translated: CASRATAFRAPNTEAFF.

In its sample, this clonotype was seen once. Possible read error: a much larger clone is one base away. The J gene is TRBJ2-1, the V gene TRBV11-1; maybe TRBD2 (5 bases). Germline V gene data show CDR1 as SGHAT and CDR2 as FQDESV (reference sequence). The V end lost 5 bases, the J end lost 10 bases, and 21 bases lay between the germline ends. The CDR3 has 15 amino acids. In DNA, the CDR3 is TGTGCCAGCAGCCCCCGCGAGGGCAGACCCTACGAGCAGTTCTTC. The encoded protein is CASSPREGRPYEQFF.

This clonotype was seen a handful of times. The genes are TRBV25-1 and TRBJ2-7, with 12 bases matching TRBD2. From germline, CDR1 is MGHDK and CDR2 SYGVNS. This CDR3 has 17 residues. V lost 3 bases, J lost 2 bases, and 8 bases stayed unmatched. The CDR3 protein is CASSDGQRLAGAYEQYF. The CDR3 DNA is TGTGCCAGCAGTGATGGGCAAAGACTAGCGGGAGCCTACGAGCAGTACTTC.

In this sample, this clonotype turned up many times. The V and J genes are TRBV7-9 and TRBJ2-1; 8 bases align to TRBD2. This CDR3 spans 15 amino acids. The germline CDR1 and CDR2 sequences are SEHNR and FQNEAQ (reference sequence). Trimming cost V 7 bases and J 6 bases; bases outside gene matches: 11. CDR3 sequence reads: CASTPWLAGSNEQFF. In DNA form, the CDR3 reads TGTGCCAGCACCCCTTGGTTAGCGGGGTCCAATGAGCAGTTCTTC.